These 27 T cell receptor beta chains share one sample of origin, sequenced in a study of blood T cell repertoires in COVID-19. The method was immunoSEQ multiplex PCR; TCRdb's version includes in-frame clones alone and lacks a portion of them. The sample contains some 280,000 clones, around 85% of which appear only once. Sample: peripheral blood. Receptors were obtained from a woman in her fifties or sixties with active or convalescent COVID-19.

The chain links TRBV19 to TRBJ1-3, with no clear D. Germline V gene lookup returns CDR1 LNHDA and CDR2 SQIVND (reference sequence). The CDR3 covers 13 residues. V lost 9 bases and J lost 0, with 9 bases in between. CDR3 DNA sequence: TGTGCCAGCAAGAGGAGCTCTGGAAACACCATATATTTT. It specifies CASKRSSGNTIYF.

The rearrangement joins TRBV18 to TRBJ1-1, with 7 bases matching TRBD1. Per germline, CDR1 KGHSH and CDR2 LQKENI. J lost 8 bases, V lost 4 bases, and 10 bases had no gene match. This CDR3 has 14 residues. This CDR3 is CASSLDRKAGEAFF. The DNA of the CDR3 is TGTGCCAGCTCACTGGACAGGAAAGCGGGCGAAGCTTTCTTT.

This clone came up a few times. The rearrangement joins TRBV9 to TRBJ2-1; 8 bases are shared with TRBD2. The V gene's germline CDR1 is SGDLS and CDR2 YYNGEE. CDR3 length: 15 amino acids. J gave up 6 bases and V 2 bases, and 7 bases lay outside the gene matches. CDR3 nucleotide sequence: TGTGCCAGCAGCGTTCAAGCGGGAGCCCGCAATGAGCAGTTCTTC. Translated: CASSVQAGARNEQFF. The entire variable domain, with the rest obtained from reference TRBV9 and TRBJ2-1, is as follows: DSGVTQTPKHLITATGQRVTLRCSPRSGDLSVYWYQQSLDQGLQFLIQYYNGEERAKGNILERFSAQQFPDLHSELNLSSLELGDSALYFCASSVQAGARNEQFFGPGTRLTVL.

This rearrangement joins TRBV2 to TRBJ1-5; D is undetermined. Germline V gene data show CDR1 as SNHLY and CDR2 as FYNNEI. CDR3 size: 12 residues. With 8 bases removed from V and 6 bases from J, the gap between germline ends came to 11 bases. CDR3 loop: CASGTVSQPQHF. CDR3 sequence (DNA): TGTGCCAGCGGCACCGTCAGTCAGCCCCAGCATTTT.

In this sample, this clone turned up many times. The chain combines TRBV7-8 with TRBJ2-5; D uncertain. The CDR3 runs to 13 residues. V was cut by 2 bases and J by 5 bases, with 9 bases left in between. Per the germline V gene, CDR1 is SGHVS and CDR2 is FQNEAQ. The CDR3 DNA is TGTGCCAGCAGCTTATCTCGTGAGGAGACCCAGTACTTC. Its translation: CASSLSREETQYF.

The chain has TRBV28 and TRBJ2-3, with D tentatively TRBD1 (6 bases). V was cut by 3 bases and J by 4 bases, with 17 bases left in between. CDR1 MDHEN and CDR2 SYDVKM come from the germline V gene. The CDR3 spans 16 residues. The CDR3: CASSFPQTGYADTQYF. In nucleotides, the CDR3 is TGTGCCAGCAGTTTCCCACAAACAGGGTACGCAGATACGCAGTATTTT.

V is TRBV5-4 and J is TRBJ2-3; TRBD1 matches 7 bases. CDR3 size: 14 residues. The germline CDR1 and CDR2 sequences are SGHNT and YYREEE (reference sequence). J gave up 5 bases and V 6 bases, and 9 bases lay outside the gene matches. CDR3 in amino acids: CASKWGQGEDTQYF. The DNA for the CDR3 is TGTGCCAGCAAATGGGGGCAGGGGGAAGATACGCAGTATTTT.

This clone has only one observation. The chain recombines TRBV29-1 with TRBJ2-3; 7 bases are a match to TRBD1. The CDR3 extends over 14 amino acids. V lost 6 bases to trimming and J lost 3 bases; unmatched junction nucleotides: 9. Germline assignment: CDR1 SQVTM and CDR2 ANQGSEA. As DNA, the CDR3 is TGCAGCGTGTTTCAGGGGGTTGGGACAGATACGCAGTATTTT. Protein product: CSVFQGVGTDTQYF.

The chain recombines TRBV9 with TRBJ2-5, with 12 bases aligning to TRBD2. With V trimmed by 4 bases and J by 5 bases, 12 bases remained unmatched. CDR3 size: 17 residues. CDR1 and CDR2 from the germline V gene are SGDLS and YYNGEE. The CDR3 bases are TGTGCCAGCAGCCGGGGGTCTAGCGGGAGGGCCTGGGAGACCCAGTACTTC. It codes for CASSRGSSGRAWETQYF.

This clone was detected once. V usage is TRBV28 and J usage is TRBJ2-3; 13 nucleotides align to TRBD2. From germline, CDR1 is MDHEN and CDR2 SYDVKM. The CDR3 spans 18 residues. J lost 3 bases, V lost 4 bases, and 10 bases had no gene match. CDR3 loop: CASSSSLAGGPRTDTQYF. In nucleotides, the CDR3 is TGTGCCAGCAGTTCCTCACTAGCGGGAGGGCCGAGAACAGATACGCAGTATTTT.

This sequence joins TRBV19 and TRBJ2-1, with 12 positions matching TRBD2. V lost 1 base to trimming and J lost 13 bases; unmatched junction nucleotides: 2. The germline gives CDR1 LNHDA, CDR2 SQIVND (reference sequence). The CDR3 consists of 13 residues. The CDR3 sequence is CASSIATSGSQFF. The DNA for the CDR3 is TGTGCCAGTAGTATAGCGACTAGCGGGAGTCAGTTCTTC.

V usage is TRBV5-8 and J usage is TRBJ2-7, with 9 positions matching TRBD2. This CDR3 region has 14 residues. Trimming removed 3 bases from V and 0 bases from J; junction bases left unmatched: 1. Germline assignment: CDR1 SGHTS and CDR2 YDEGEE. This CDR3 reads CASSSSGISYEQYF. The DNA of the CDR3 is TGTGCCAGCAGCTCTAGCGGGATCTCCTACGAGCAGTACTTC.

This clone has a handful of counts. The rearrangement links TRBV6-1 to TRBJ1-6; D is perhaps TRBD1 (6 bases). Germline V gives CDR1 MNHNS, CDR2 SASEGT. The CDR3 is 16 residues long. V was trimmed by 1 base and J by 4 bases, leaving 11 bases between them. The chain's CDR3 is CASSEVGTPYNSPLHF. The CDR3 DNA follows: TGTGCCAGCAGTGAAGTGGGGACACCTTATAATTCACCCCTCCACTTT.

This clone has just one count. This chain links TRBV19 with TRBJ1-4; D is uncertain. Deletions cut 7 bases from V and 4 bases from J, with 10 bases between. The germline CDR1 and CDR2 sequences are LNHDA and SQIVND (reference sequence). This CDR3 is built from 13 residues. CDR3 protein: CASTQRINEKLFF. CDR3 in DNA: TGTGCCAGTACGCAGCGAATTAATGAAAAACTGTTTTTT.

This rearrangement joins TRBV15 to TRBJ1-4, with a tentative D call TRBD1 (6 bases). This CDR3 is built from 16 residues. CDR1 is LNHNV and CDR2 is YYDKDF in the germline V gene (reference sequence). Trimming removed 0 bases from V and 6 bases from J, with 14 bases in between. CDR3 loop: CATSRDRGAGDEKLFF. CDR3 coding DNA: TGTGCCACCAGCAGAGATCGGGGGGCGGGAGATGAAAAACTGTTTTTT.

This chain uses TRBV7-3 with TRBJ2-5, with D possibly being TRBD1 (6 bases). The germline V gene has CDR1 SGHTA and CDR2 FQGTGA. Trimming left V 3 bases short and J 5 bases short, with 16 bases between. The CDR3 length is 15 residues. The CDR3 DNA sequence: TGTGCCAGCAGCTTCGGCAGGGGCCAGACGGAGACCCAGTACTTC. Protein: CASSFGRGQTETQYF.

The J gene is TRBJ2-7, the V gene TRBV15; 11 nucleotides line up with TRBD2. In germline, CDR1 is LNHNV, CDR2 YYDKDF (reference sequence). The V and J ends lost 0 bases and 6 bases, in that order; junction bases with no gene match: 7. This CDR3 contains 16 residues. The CDR3 DNA sequence: TGTGCCACCAGCAGAGATAGTCGGCTAGCGGGAGGCGAGCAGTACTTC. Its translation: CATSRDSRLAGGEQYF.

The rearrangement joins TRBV2 to TRBJ1-5; D ambiguous. The germline gives CDR1 SNHLY, CDR2 FYNNEI. The CDR3 length is 14 residues. The V and J ends lost 6 bases and 1 base respectively, with 10 bases between them. CDR3 region: CASRPLGSNQPQHF. Written as DNA, the CDR3 is TGTGCCAGCAGACCCTTGGGCAGCAATCAGCCCCAGCATTTT. The entire variable domain, with the rest obtained from reference TRBV2 and TRBJ1-5, is as follows: EPEVTQTPSHQVTQMGQEVILRCVPISNHLYFYWYRQILGQKVEFLVSFYNNEISEKSEIFDDQFSVERPDGSNFTLKIRSTKLEDSAMYFCASRPLGSNQPQHFGDGTRLSIL.

The chain is built from TRBV28 and TRBJ1-5, with no clear D. Germline CDR1 reads MDHEN; CDR2 reads SYDVKM. CDR3 length: 18 amino acids. Trimming took 4 bases from V and 1 from J, leaving 20 bases between them. CDR3 residues: CASSSITSPVVSNQPQHF. The CDR3 nucleotides are TGTGCCAGCAGTTCTATAACGTCCCCTGTGGTCAGCAATCAGCCCCAGCATTTT.

The chain uses TRBV29-1 and TRBJ2-3; no firm D call. Germline CDR1 is SQVTM and CDR2 is ANQGSEA. The V and J ends lost 5 bases and 3 bases respectively, with 12 bases between them. The CDR3 has 13 amino acids. CDR3 in amino acids: CSVTHPNTDTQYF. CDR3 nucleotides: TGCAGCGTTACTCACCCTAATACAGATACGCAGTATTTT.

The chain has TRBV5-4 and TRBJ1-1; no reliable D call. Trimming removed 0 bases at V and 4 bases at J, with 10 bases between. The CDR3 length is 14 residues. CDR1 is SGHNT, CDR2 YYREEE, per germline (reference sequence). This CDR3 is CASSLARVGTEAFF. CDR3 sequence (DNA): TGTGCCAGCAGCTTGGCGAGGGTGGGCACTGAAGCTTTCTTT.

This sequence joins TRBV29-1 and TRBJ1-2, with TRBD1 as a possible D gene (5 bases). CDR1 is SQVTM, CDR2 ANQGSEA, per germline. The CDR3 sequence is 11 residues long. V was cut by 8 bases and J by 6 bases, with 13 bases left in between. The CDR3 region has the DNA TGCAGCACCCCCTGGGGGGATGGCTACACCTTC. This gives the protein CSTPWGDGYTF.

V gene TRBV7-3 combines with J gene TRBJ2-1; perhaps TRBD1 as D (5 bases). The CDR3 runs 18 residues. Germline V CDR1 and CDR2: SGHTA, FQGTGA. Trimming took off 3 bases at V and 8 bases at J, with 26 bases between the two ends. CDR3 residues: CASSFRGRSPSQGDEQFF. For the CDR3, the DNA is TGTGCCAGCAGCTTTAGGGGTAGGTCCCCATCCCAAGGCGATGAGCAGTTCTTC.

V and J are TRBV5-1 and TRBJ2-7, with D tentatively TRBD2 (6 bases). This CDR3 is built from 15 residues. Trimming shortened V by 3 bases and J by 1 base, and 14 bases separated the two germline ends. Germline CDR1 and CDR2: SGHRS and YFSETQ. The CDR3 DNA sequence: TGCGCCAGCAGCTCTGCGGGGCCCCTTTCCTACGAGCAGTACTTC. The encoded protein is CASSSAGPLSYEQYF.

V and J are TRBV5-4 and TRBJ2-1; 9 positions match TRBD2. The germline V gene encodes CDR1 SGHNT and CDR2 YYREEE (reference sequence). V trimming: 6 bases; J trimming: 2 bases; junction bases outside the gene matches: 15. This CDR3 has 18 amino acids. DNA of the CDR3: TGTGCCAGCATCCTCTTTCCGCGGGAGGGCCTCGCCTACAATGAGCAGTTCTTC. Protein: CASILFPREGLAYNEQFF.

This chain links TRBV9 with TRBJ2-3; D remains ambiguous. V gave up 3 bases and J gave up 0 bases, with 8 bases separating them. This CDR3 is 14 amino acids long. From germline, CDR1 is SGDLS and CDR2 YYNGEE. The CDR3 sequence is CASSAQASTDTQYF. CDR3 nucleotides: TGTGCCAGCAGCGCCCAAGCTAGCACAGATACGCAGTATTTT.

The rearrangement joins TRBV20-1 to TRBJ2-7, with a possible D match to TRBD2 (5 bases). Trimming took off 5 bases at V and 3 bases at J, with 8 bases between the two ends. Germline V lookup: CDR1 DFQATT, CDR2 SNEGSKA (reference sequence). The CDR3 is made up of 11 amino acids. The CDR3 nucleotides read TGCAGTGCTTCGGACTTCTACGAGCAGTACTTC. Protein product: CSASDFYEQYF.